This T cell receptor (beta chain) was sequenced in a study of shared clonotypes between healthy human individuals. Points from the study as a whole: Clonotype sharing among donors likely depends on sequencing depth.

The assay was immunoSEQ multiplex PCR, and TCRdb's table has in-frame clones only and misses some. The repertoire holds roughly 2,300,000 clones, with approximately 90% as singletons. Of note for this clone: Its antigen is unknown.

The ends were cut back, 0 bases at V and 7 bases at J, with 9 bases in the middle. The germline CDR1 and CDR2 sequences are SEHNR and FQNEAQ (reference sequence). The length of the CDR3 is 13 residues. The V call is TRBV7-9, the J call TRBJ1-1; tentatively, D is TRBD1 (5 bases). The TCR originated in a man between 18 and 35 years old in good health. Some clones in this sample may be carry-over from other donors' samples. The sequenced sample was naive CD4+ T cells from PBMCs. As to subset: CD45RA+ positively selected. The CDR3 sequence is CASSLAGDGEAFF. The CDR3 nucleotides are TGTGCCAGCAGCTTAGCGGGGGACGGTGAAGCTTTCTTT.